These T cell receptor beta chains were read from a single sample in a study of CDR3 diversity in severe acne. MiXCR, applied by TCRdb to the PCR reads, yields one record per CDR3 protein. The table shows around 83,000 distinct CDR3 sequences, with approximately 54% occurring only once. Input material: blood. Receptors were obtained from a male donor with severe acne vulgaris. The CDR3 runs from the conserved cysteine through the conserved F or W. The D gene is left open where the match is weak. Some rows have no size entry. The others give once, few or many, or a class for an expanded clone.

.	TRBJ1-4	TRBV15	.	CATSGEEKLFF	TGTGCCACCAGCGGAGAAGAAAAACTGTTTTTT
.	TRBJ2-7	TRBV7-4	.	CASSFYICSARGQISSYEQYF	.
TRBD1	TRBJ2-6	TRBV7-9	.	CASSLGGTGSSGANVLTF	TGTGCCAGCAGCTTAGGTGGGACAGGGAGTTCTGGGGCCAACGTCCTGACTTTC
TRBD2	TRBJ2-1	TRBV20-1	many	CSARDIAGARVGEQFF	TGCAGTGCTAGAGATATCGCGGGAGCAAGGGTTGGGGAGCAGTTCTTC
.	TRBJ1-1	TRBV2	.	CASRRDTEAFF	TGTGCCAGCAGACGGGACACTGAAGCTTTCTTT
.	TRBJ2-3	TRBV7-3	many	CASALEPRYTDTQYF	TGCGCCAGCGCCCTAGAGCCTAGATACACAGATACGCAGTATTTT
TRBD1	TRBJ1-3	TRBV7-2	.	CASSFSRGYGYTIYF	TGTGCCAGCAGCTTTTCCAGGGGGTATGGCTACACCATATATTTT
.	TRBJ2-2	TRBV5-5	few	CASSVEGANTGELFF	TGTGCCAGCAGCGTTGAGGGAGCGAACACCGGGGAGCTGTTTTTT
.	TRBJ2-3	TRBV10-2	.	CASGSSGGTDTQYF	TGCGCCAGCGGATCGAGCGGAGGCACAGATACGCAGTATTTT
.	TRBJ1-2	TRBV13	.	CASSSRDILGYTF	TGTGCCAGCAGTTCCAGGGACATATTAGGCTACACCTTC
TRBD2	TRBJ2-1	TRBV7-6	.	CASSDPLAGVGEQFF	TGTGCCAGCAGCGACCCACTAGCGGGAGTGGGAGAGCAGTTCTTC
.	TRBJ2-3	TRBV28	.	CASSYLLTGYTDTQYF	TGTGCCAGCAGTTACCTGCTCACGGGCTACACAGATACGCAGTATTTT
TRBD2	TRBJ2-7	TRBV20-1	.	CSATSGSYEQYF	TGCAGTGCTACTAGCGGGAGCTACGAGCAGTACTTC
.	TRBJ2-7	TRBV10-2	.	CASSESSEQYF	TGCGCCAGCAGTGAGTCCTCAGAGCAGTACTTC
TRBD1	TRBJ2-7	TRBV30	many	CAWSWDRGSEQYF	TGTGCCTGGAGTTGGGACAGGGGATCCGAGCAGTACTTC
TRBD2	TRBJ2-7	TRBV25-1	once	CASSTLADPSYEQYF	TGTGCCAGCAGCACACTAGCGGACCCTTCCTACGAGCAGTACTTC
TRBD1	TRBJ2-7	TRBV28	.	CASTKPGQGPEQYF	TGTGCCAGCACCAAACCGGGACAGGGACCCGAGCAGTACTTC
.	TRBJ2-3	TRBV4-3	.	CASSQGWGVTDTQYF	TGCGCCAGCAGCCAAGGGTGGGGAGTCACAGATACGCAGTATTTT
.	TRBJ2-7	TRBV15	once	CATSRDRGQYYEQYF	TGTGCCACCAGCAGAGACCGCGGGCAGTATTACGAGCAGTACTTC
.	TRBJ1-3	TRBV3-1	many	CASSRLGGGNTIYF	TGTGCCAGCAGCCGTTTAGGGGGTGGAAACACCATATATTTT
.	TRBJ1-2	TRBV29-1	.	CSVEHRDHYGYAF	TGCAGCGTTGAACACAGGGACCACTATGGCTACGCCTTC
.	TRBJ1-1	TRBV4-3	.	CTSSQELQGVTEAFF	TGCACCAGCAGCCAAGAGTTGCAGGGCGTCACTGAAGCTTTCTTT
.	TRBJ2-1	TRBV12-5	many	CASAFGQNEQFF	TGTGCTAGTGCCTTCGGACAGAATGAGCAGTTCTTC
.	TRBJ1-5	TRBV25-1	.	CASSEYWESNQPQHF	TGTGCCAGCAGTGAATACTGGGAAAGCAATCAGCCCCAGCATTTT
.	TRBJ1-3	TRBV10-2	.	CASNAGSRDTIYF	TGCGCCAGCAATGCAGGGAGCCGGGACACCATATATTTT
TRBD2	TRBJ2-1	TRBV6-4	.	CASSDGTSGYNEQFF	TGTGCCAGCAGTGACGGGACTAGCGGGTACAATGAGCAGTTCTTC
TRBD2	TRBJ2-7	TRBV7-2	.	CASSLAGLGIYEQYF	TGTGCCAGCAGCTTAGCGGGACTAGGAATCTACGAGCAGTACTTC
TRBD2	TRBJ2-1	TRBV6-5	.	CASSYGTSNHEQFF	TGTGCCAGCAGTTACGGGACTAGCAACCATGAGCAGTTCTTC
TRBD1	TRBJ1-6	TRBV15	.	CATSRAYRGGSPLHF	TGTGCCACCAGCAGGGCTTACAGGGGGGGTTCACCCCTCCACTTT
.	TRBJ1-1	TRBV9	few	CASSVDGGMNTEAFF	TGTGCCAGCAGCGTAGATGGAGGTATGAACACTGAAGCTTTCTTT